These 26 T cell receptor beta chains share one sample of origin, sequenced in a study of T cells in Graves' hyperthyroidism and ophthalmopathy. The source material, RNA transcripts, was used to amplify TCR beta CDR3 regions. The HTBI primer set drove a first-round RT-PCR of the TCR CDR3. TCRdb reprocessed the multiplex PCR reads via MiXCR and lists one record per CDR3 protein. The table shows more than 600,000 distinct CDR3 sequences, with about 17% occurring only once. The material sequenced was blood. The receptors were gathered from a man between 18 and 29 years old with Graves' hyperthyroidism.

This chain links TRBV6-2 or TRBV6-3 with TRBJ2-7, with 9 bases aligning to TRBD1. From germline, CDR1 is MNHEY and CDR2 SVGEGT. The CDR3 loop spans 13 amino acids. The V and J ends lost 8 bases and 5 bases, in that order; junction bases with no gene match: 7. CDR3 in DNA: TGTGCCAGCGGGGACAGGGCGGGGGACGAGCAGTACTTC. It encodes CASGDRAGDEQYF.

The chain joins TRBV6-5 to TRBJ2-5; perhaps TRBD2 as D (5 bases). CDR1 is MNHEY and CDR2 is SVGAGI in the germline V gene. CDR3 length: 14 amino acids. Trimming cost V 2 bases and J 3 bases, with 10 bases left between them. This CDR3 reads CASSYAVGEETQYF. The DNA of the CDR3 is TGTGCCAGCAGTTACGCCGTGGGAGAAGAGACCCAGTACTTC.

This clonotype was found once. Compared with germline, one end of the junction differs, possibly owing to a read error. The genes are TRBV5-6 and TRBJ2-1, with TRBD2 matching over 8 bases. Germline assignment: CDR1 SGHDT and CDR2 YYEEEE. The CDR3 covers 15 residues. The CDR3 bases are TGTCCCAGCAGCCTAGCGGGCAGGCCCTACAATGAGCAGTTCTTC. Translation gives CPSSLAGRPYNEQFF.

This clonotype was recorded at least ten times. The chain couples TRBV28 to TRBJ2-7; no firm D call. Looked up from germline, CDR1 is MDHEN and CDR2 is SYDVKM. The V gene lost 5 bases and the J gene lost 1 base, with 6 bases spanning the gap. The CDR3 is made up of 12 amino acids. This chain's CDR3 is CASSPRSYEQYF. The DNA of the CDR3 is TGTGCCAGCAGTCCCAGGTCCTACGAGCAGTACTTC.

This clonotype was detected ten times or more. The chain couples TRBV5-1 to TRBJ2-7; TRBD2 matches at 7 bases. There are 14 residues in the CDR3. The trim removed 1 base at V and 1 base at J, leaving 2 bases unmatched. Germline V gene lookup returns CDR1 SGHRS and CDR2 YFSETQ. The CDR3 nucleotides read TGCGCCAGCAGCTTGCGGCGGGAGTCCTACGAGCAGTACTTC. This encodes CASSLRRESYEQYF.

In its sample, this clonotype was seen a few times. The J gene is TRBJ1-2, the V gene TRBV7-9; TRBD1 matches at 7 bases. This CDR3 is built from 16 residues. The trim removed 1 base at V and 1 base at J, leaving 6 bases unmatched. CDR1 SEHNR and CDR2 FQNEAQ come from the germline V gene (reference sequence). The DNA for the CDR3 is TGTGCCAGCAGCTTAGGTACAGGGGCCAATAACTATGGCTACACCTTC. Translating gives CASSLGTGANNYGYTF.

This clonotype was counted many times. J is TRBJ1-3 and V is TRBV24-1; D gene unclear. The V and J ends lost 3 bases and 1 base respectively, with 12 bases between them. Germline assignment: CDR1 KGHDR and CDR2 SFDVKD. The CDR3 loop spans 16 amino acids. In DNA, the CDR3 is TGTGCCACCAGTGATGCCAAGGGAGCTTCTGGAAACACCATATATTTT. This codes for CATSDAKGASGNTIYF.

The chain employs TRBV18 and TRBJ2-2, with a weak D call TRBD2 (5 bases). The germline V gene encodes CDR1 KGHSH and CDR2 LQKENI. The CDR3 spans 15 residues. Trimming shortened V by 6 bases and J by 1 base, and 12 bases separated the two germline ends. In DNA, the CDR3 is TGTGCCAGCTCCCGCACGGCGGGGAACACCGGGGAGCTGTTTTTT. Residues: CASSRTAGNTGELFF.

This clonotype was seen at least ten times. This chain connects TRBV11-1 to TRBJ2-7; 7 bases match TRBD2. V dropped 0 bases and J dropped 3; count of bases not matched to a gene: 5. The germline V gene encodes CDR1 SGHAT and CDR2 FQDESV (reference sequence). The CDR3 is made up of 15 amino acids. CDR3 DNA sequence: TGTGCCAGCAGCTTAGCTCGACTAGCAGGCTACGAGCAGTACTTC. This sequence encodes CASSLARLAGYEQYF. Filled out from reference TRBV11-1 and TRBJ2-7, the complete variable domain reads EAEVAQSPRYKITEKSQAVAFWCDPISGHATLYWYRQILGQGPELLVQFQDESVVDDSQLPKDRFSAERLKGVDSTLKIQPAELGDSAMYLCASSLARLAGYEQYFGPGTRLTVT.

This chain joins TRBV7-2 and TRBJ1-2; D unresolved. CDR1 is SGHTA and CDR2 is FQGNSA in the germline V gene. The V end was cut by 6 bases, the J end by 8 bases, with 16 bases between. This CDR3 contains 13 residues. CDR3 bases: TGTGCCAGCAGGGGCACCCAGAGGAAAGGCTACACCTTC. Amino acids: CASRGTQRKGYTF.

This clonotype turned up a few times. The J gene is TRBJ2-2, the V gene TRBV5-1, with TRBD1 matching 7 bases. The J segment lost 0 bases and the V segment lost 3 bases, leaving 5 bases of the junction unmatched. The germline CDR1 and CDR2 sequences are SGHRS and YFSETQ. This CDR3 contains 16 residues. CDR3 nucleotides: TGCGCCAGCAGCTCCTATGGACAGGCGAACACCGGGGAGCTGTTTTTT. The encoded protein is CASSSYGQANTGELFF. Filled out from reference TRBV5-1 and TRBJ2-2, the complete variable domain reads KAGVTQTPRYLIKTRGQQVTLSCSPISGHRSVSWYQQTPGQGLQFLFEYFSETQRNKGNFPGRFSGRQFSNSRSEMNVSTLELGDSALYLCASSSYGQANTGELFFGEGSRLTVL.

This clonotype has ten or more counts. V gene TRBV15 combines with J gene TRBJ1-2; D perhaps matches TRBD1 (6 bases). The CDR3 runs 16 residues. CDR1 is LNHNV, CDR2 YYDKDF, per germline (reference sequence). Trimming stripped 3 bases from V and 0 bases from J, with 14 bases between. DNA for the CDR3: TGTGCCACCAGCAGGACAGGACAGTCGGCTAACTATGGCTACACCTTC. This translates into CATSRTGQSANYGYTF.

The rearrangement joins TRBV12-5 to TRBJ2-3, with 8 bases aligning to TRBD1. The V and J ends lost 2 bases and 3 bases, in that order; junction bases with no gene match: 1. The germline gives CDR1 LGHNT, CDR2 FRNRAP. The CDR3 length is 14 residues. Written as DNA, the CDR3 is TGTGCTAGTGGTTTGCAGGGGGCTACAGATACGCAGTATTTT. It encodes CASGLQGATDTQYF.

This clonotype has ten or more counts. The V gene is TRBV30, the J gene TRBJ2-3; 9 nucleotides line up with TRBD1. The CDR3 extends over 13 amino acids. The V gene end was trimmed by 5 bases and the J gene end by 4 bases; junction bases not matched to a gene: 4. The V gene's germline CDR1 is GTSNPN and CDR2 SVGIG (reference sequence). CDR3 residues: CAWATGGPDTQYF. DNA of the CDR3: TGTGCCTGGGCGACAGGGGGGCCAGATACGCAGTATTTT.

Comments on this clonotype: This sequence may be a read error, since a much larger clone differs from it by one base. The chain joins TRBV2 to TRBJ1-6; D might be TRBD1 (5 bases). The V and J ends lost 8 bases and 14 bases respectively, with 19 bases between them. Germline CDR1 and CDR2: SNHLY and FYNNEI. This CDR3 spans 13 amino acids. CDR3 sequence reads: CASYPGRPSALHF. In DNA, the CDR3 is TGTGCCAGCTACCCAGGGCGCCCGTCAGCCCTCCACTTT. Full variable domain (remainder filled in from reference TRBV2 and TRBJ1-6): EPEVTQTPSHQVTQMGQEVILRCVPISNHLYFYWYRQILGQKVEFLVSFYNNEISEKSEIFDDQFSVERPDGSNFTLKIRSTKLEDSAMYFCASYPGRPSALHFGNGTRLTVT.

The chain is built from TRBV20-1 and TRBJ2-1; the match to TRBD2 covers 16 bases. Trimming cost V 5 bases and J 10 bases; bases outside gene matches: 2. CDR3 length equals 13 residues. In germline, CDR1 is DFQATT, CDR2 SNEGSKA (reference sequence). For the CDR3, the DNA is TGCAGTGCTTTGGGACTAGCGGGGGGGGAGCAGTTCTTC. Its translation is CSALGLAGGEQFF.

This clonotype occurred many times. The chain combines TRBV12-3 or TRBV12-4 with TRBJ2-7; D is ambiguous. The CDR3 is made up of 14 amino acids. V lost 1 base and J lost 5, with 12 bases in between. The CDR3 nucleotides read TGTGCCAGCAGTTTAGGATGGGGAAGTGACGAGCAGTACTTC. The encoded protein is CASSLGWGSDEQYF.

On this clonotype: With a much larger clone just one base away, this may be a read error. This chain's CDR3 is CASSERGGCGANVLTF. The CDR3 DNA reads as TGTGCCAGCAGTGAAAGAGGAGGTTGTGGGGCCAACGTCCTGACTTTC. V usage is TRBV6-1 and J usage is TRBJ2-6; possible D gene TRBD2, 5 bases. CDR1 MNHNS and CDR2 SASEGT come from the germline V gene. Trimming shortened V by 2 bases and J by 3 bases, and 11 bases separated the two germline ends. The CDR3 is 16 residues long.

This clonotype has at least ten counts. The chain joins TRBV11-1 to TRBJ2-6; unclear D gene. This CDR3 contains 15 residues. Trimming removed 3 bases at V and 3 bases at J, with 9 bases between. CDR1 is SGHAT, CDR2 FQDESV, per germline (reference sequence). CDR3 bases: TGTGCCAGCAGCTTTCTCAGTGATGGGGCCAACGTCCTGACTTTC. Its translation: CASSFLSDGANVLTF.

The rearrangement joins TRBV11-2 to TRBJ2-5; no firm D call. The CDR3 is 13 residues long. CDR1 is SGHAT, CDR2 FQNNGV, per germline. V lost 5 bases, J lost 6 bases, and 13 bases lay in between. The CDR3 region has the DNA TGTGCCAGCAGCGCCGACGGGCGCCAGACCCAGTACTTC. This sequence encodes CASSADGRQTQYF.

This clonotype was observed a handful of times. The CDR3 protein is CAWSISSREMTLHSYEQYF. CDR3 nucleotides: TGTGCCTGGAGTATCTCCTCGCGGGAGATGACACTCCATTCCTACGAGCAGTACTTC. V and J are TRBV30 and TRBJ2-7, with 7 bases that match TRBD2. The CDR3 length is 19 residues. J lost 1 base, V lost 2 bases, and 20 bases had no gene match. Per germline, CDR1 GTSNPN and CDR2 SVGIG (reference sequence).

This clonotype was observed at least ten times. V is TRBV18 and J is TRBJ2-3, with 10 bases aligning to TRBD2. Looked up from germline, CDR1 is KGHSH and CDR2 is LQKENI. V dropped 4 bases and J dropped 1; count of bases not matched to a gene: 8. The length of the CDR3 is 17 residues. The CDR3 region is CASSLLPLAGGTDTQYF. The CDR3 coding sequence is TGTGCCAGCTCACTCCTTCCTCTAGCGGGGGGCACAGATACGCAGTATTTT.

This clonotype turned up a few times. The chain's CDR3 is CASSHGTGGLKRDETQYF. Written as DNA, the CDR3 is TGTGCCAGCAGCCACGGGACAGGGGGACTTAAGCGGGACGAGACCCAGTACTTC. The chain has TRBV7-9 and TRBJ2-5; 11 bases align to TRBD1. Germline assignment: CDR1 SEHNR and CDR2 FQNEAQ (reference sequence). The CDR3 is 18 amino acids. V lost 5 bases to trimming and J lost 5 bases; unmatched junction nucleotides: 16.

The CDR3 sequence is CASSPPDRRASYEQYF. CDR3 sequence (DNA): TGTGCCAGCTCACCACCGGACAGGCGAGCCTCCTACGAGCAGTACTTC. The genes are TRBV18 and TRBJ2-7, with 7 bases identical to TRBD1. CDR3 length equals 16 residues. CDR1 is KGHSH and CDR2 is LQKENI in the germline V gene. V lost 0 bases and J lost 0; bases outside the gene matches: 5.

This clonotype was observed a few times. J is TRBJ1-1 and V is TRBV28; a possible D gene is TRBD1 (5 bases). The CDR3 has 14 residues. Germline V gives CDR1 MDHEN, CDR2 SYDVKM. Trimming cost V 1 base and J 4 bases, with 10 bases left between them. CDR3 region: CASSLLARGTEAFF. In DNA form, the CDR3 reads TGTGCCAGCAGTTTATTAGCTAGGGGCACTGAAGCTTTCTTT.

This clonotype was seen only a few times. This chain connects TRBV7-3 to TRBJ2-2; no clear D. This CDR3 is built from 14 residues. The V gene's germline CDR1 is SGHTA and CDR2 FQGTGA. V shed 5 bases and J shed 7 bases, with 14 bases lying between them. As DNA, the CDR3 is TGTGCCAGCAGCGTCGAAGGGATAGGCGGGGAGCTGTTTTTT. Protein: CASSVEGIGGELFF.